Following are 6 T cell receptor beta chains from one sample sequenced in a study of cytomegalovirus exposure and HLA in healthy donors. The PCR employed 60 Vbeta primers together with 13 Jbeta primers. The table came from immunoSEQ multiplex PCR; TCRdb's copy has only in-frame clones and leaves some out. The sample carries 150,000 to 200,000 clones, roughly 80% recorded once. The sequenced sample was PBMCs. The receptor source for this set is a man aged 18-30 years in good health and CMV-seropositive.

CDR3 sequence (DNA): TGTGCCAGCACCAAGGGGGGGACTAGCGGATTAATCAATGAGCAGTTCTTC. Translated: CASTKGGTSGLINEQFF. The chain links TRBV28 to TRBJ2-1; 11 bases agree with TRBD2. CDR1 and CDR2 (germline): MDHEN, SYDVKM. This CDR3 contains 17 residues. J gave up 6 bases and V 7 bases, and 14 bases lay outside the gene matches.

Here the CDR3 reads CASSLPQGPETQYF. As DNA, the CDR3 is TGTGCCAGCAGTCTACCACAGGGTCCGGAGACCCAGTACTTC. This chain uses TRBV28 with TRBJ2-5; maybe TRBD1 (6 bases). The ends were cut back, 5 bases at V and 5 bases at J, with 15 bases in the middle. Germline CDR1 is MDHEN and CDR2 is SYDVKM. CDR3 length equals 14 residues.

This rearrangement joins TRBV28 to TRBJ1-4, with D unresolved. CDR3 length equals 16 residues. V was clipped by 4 bases and J by 0 bases, with 12 bases between them. Germline V gives CDR1 MDHEN, CDR2 SYDVKM. In nucleotides, the CDR3 is TGTGCCAGCAGTTATTCGAGCCCACCAACTAATGAAAAACTGTTTTTT. It encodes CASSYSSPPTNEKLFF.

The chain uses TRBV6-5 and TRBJ2-3, with D perhaps matching TRBD2 (5 bases). Germline V gene sequence: CDR1 MNHEY, CDR2 SVGAGI. V lost 0 bases and J 2 bases, leaving 9 bases between the germline ends. This CDR3 is 15 amino acids long. The CDR3 bases are TGTGCCAGCAGTTACTCGCTGGGAGCCACAGATACGCAGTATTTT. This gives the protein CASSYSLGATDTQYF.

V usage is TRBV6-1 and J usage is TRBJ2-7, with D unresolved. This CDR3 is 14 amino acids long. V lost 0 bases and J 2 bases, leaving 8 bases between the germline ends. Per the germline V gene, CDR1 is MNHNS and CDR2 is SASEGT. CDR3 in amino acids: CASSEAAAPYEQYF. CDR3 sequence (DNA): TGTGCCAGCAGTGAAGCGGCCGCACCCTACGAGCAGTACTTC.

This chain connects TRBV2 to TRBJ2-3, with 11 bases fitting TRBD2. V lost 6 bases, J lost 7 bases, and 15 bases stayed unmatched. Germline V CDR1 and CDR2: SNHLY, FYNNEI. CDR3 size: 17 residues. The CDR3 sequence is CASSVKASGRRTNTQYF. In DNA, the CDR3 is TGTGCCAGCAGCGTTAAGGCTAGCGGGAGGAGGACCAATACGCAGTATTTT.